A single T cell receptor beta chain is shown here with its context. The entry originates in a study of cytomegalovirus exposure and HLA in healthy donors. Primers: 60 Vbeta forward and 13 Jbeta reverse. The protocol was immunoSEQ multiplex PCR, while the TCRdb copy is restricted to in-frame clones and leaves out a portion. This listing includes around 50,000 clones. Germline values: CDR1 SGDLS, CDR2 YYNGEE. CDR3 size: 15 residues. The V gene lost 0 bases and the J gene lost 3 bases, with 12 bases spanning the gap. The source material was PBMCs. The rearrangement uses TRBV9 and TRBJ1-1, with no clear D. This clonotype originated in a male donor in good health and CMV-seropositive. This CDR3 reads CASSVVASHYTEAFF. CDR3 sequence (DNA): TGTGCCAGCAGCGTAGTGGCTTCCCATTACACTGAAGCTTTCTTT. Full variable domain (outside the CDR3, taken from reference TRBV9 and TRBJ1-1): DSGVTQTPKHLITATGQRVTLRCSPRSGDLSVYWYQQSLDQGLQFLIQYYNGEERAKGNILERFSAQQFPDLHSELNLSSLELGDSALYFCASSVVASHYTEAFFGQGTRLTVV.